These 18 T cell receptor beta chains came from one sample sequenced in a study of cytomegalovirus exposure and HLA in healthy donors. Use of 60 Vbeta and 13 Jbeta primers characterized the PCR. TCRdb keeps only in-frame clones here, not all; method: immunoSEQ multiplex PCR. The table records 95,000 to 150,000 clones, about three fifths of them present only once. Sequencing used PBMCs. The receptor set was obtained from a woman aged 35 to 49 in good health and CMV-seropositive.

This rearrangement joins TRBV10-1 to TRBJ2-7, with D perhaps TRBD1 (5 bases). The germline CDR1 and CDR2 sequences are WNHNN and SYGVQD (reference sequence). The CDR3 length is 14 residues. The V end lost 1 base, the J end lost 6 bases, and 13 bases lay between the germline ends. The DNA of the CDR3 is TGCGCCAGCAGTGAGTTCCAGGGTACTCGCGAGCAGTACTTC. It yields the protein CASSEFQGTREQYF.

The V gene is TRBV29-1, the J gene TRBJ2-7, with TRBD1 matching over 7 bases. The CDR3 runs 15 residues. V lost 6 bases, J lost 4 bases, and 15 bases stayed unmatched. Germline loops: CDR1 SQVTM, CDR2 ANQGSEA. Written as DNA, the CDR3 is TGCAGCGTGCTCGGTCCCGGGACAGTGGATTACGAGCAGTACTTC. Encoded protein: CSVLGPGTVDYEQYF.

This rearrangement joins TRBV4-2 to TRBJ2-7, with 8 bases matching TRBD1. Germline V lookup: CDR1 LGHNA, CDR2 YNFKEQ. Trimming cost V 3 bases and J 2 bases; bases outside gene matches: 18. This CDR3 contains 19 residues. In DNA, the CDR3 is TGTGCCAGCAGCCAGCCTAGGGCCCCCGCCGGGACAGGAGCCTACGAGCAGTACTTC. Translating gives CASSQPRAPAGTGAYEQYF.

The CDR3 bases are TGTGCCAGCAGCATCGACTTCTCCTCTGAAGCTTTCTTT. Translated, it gives CASSIDFSSEAFF. The chain couples TRBV7-9 to TRBJ1-1; D remains unclear. Trimming shortened V by 5 bases and J by 6 bases, and 13 bases separated the two germline ends. CDR1 and CDR2 from the germline V gene are SEHNR and FQNEAQ (reference sequence). There are 13 residues in the CDR3.

The CDR3 spells CASSLERYNSPLHF. In DNA form, the CDR3 reads TGTGCCAGCAGCTTAGAACGGTATAATTCACCCCTCCACTTT. The chain carries TRBV11-3 and TRBJ1-6; D is unclear. V shed 0 bases and J shed 4 bases, with 4 bases lying between them. Germline assignment: CDR1 SGHNT and CDR2 YENEEA. The CDR3 runs 14 residues.

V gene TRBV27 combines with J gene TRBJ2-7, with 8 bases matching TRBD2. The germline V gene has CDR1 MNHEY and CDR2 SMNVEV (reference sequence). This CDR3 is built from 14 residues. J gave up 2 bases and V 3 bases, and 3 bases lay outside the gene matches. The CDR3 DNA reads TGTGCCAGCAGTTTCGGGGGGGTGACCTACGAGCAGTACTTC. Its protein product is CASSFGGVTYEQYF.

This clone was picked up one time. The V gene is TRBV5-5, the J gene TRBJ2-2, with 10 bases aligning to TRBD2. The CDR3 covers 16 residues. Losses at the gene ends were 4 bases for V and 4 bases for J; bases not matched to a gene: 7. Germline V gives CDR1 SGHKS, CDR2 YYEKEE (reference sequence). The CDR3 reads CASSRASGGVTGELFF. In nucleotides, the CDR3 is TGTGCCAGCAGCCGTGCTAGCGGGGGTGTCACCGGGGAGCTGTTTTTT.

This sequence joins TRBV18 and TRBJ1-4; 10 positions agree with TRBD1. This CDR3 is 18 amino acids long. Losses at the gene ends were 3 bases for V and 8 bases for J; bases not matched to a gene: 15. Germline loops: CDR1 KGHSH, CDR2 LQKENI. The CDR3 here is CASSPGTGVITNREKLFF. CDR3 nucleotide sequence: TGTGCCAGCTCACCCGGGACAGGGGTCATCACCAATAGGGAAAAACTGTTTTTT.

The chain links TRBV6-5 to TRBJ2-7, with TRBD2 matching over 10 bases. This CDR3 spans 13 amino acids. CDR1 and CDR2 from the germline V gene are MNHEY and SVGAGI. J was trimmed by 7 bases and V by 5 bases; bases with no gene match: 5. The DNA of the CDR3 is TGTGCCAGCAGTCAGGGACTAGCGCGGGAGCAGTACTTC. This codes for CASSQGLAREQYF.

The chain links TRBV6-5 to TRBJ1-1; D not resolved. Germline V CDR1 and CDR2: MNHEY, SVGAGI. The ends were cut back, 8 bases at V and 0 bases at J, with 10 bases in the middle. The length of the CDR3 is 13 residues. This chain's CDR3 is CASALEMNTEAFF. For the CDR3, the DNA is TGTGCCAGCGCGTTAGAAATGAACACTGAAGCTTTCTTT.

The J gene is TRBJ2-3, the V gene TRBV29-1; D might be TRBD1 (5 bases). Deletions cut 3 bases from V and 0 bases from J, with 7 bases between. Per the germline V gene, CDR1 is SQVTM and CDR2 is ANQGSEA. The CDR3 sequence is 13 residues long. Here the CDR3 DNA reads TGCAGCGTTGAGGCAGGGAGCACAGATACGCAGTATTTT. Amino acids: CSVEAGSTDTQYF.

CDR3 residues: CASVGSGAQETQYF. In DNA, the CDR3 is TGTGCTAGTGTAGGTAGCGGGGCCCAAGAGACCCAGTACTTC. This chain connects TRBV12-5 to TRBJ2-5; 8 bases line up with TRBD2. Germline V gene lookup returns CDR1 LGHNT and CDR2 FRNRAP. The CDR3 spans 14 residues. With 7 bases clipped from V and 1 base from J, the junction kept 5 bases outside the gene matches.

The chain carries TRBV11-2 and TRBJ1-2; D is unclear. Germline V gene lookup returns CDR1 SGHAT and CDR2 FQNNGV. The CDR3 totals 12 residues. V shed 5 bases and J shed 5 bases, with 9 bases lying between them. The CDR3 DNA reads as TGTGCCAGCAGCGCCACGGGGTATGGCTACACCTTC. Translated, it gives CASSATGYGYTF.

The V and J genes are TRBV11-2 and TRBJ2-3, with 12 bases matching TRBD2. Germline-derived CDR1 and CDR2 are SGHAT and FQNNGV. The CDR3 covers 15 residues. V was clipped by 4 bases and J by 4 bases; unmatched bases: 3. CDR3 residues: CASSSWTSGADTQYF. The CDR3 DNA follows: TGTGCCAGCAGCTCGTGGACTAGCGGGGCAGATACGCAGTATTTT.

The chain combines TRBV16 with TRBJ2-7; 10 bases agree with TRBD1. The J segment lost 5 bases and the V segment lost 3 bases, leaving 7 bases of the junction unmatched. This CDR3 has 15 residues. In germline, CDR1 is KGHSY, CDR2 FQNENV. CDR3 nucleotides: TGTGCCAGCAGCCACCGGGGACAGGGGATAAACGAGCAGTACTTC. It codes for CASSHRGQGINEQYF.

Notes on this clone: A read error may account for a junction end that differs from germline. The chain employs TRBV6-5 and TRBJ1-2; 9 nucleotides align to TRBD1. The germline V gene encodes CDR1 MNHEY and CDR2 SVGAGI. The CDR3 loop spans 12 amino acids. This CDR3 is CASRKQGAQIIF. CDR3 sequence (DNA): TGTGCCAGCAGAAAACAGGGGGCGCAAATTATCTTC.

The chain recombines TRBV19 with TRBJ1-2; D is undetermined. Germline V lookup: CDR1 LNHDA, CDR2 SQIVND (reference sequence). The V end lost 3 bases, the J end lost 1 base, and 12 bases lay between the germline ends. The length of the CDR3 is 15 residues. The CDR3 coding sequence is TGTGCCAGTAGTATTTCCCCAGGTCTTAACTATGGCTACACCTTC. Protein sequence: CASSISPGLNYGYTF. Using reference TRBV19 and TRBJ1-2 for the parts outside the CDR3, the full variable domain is DGGITQSPKYLFRKEGQNVTLSCEQNLNHDAMYWYRQDPGQGLRLIYYSQIVNDFQKGDIAEGYSVSREKKESFPLTVTSAQKNPTAFYLCASSISPGLNYGYTFGSGTRLTVV.

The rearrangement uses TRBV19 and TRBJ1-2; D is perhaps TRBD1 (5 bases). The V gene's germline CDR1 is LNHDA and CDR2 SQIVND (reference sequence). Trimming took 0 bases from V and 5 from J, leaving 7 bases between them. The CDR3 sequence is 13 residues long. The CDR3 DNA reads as TGTGCCAGTAGTATAGAACAGGAATATGGCTACACCTTC. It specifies CASSIEQEYGYTF.